This T cell receptor beta chain derives from a study of blood T cell repertoires in COVID-19. Study-level information: The study drew acute and convalescent COVID-19 samples from the United States, Italy and Spain. PBMCs, B-cell-depleted T cells, or T cells provided the cDNA or gDNA that made up the material.

Authors' processing steps: For nucleated cells, counts were estimated from reference gene primer amplification. Sequencing was performed with immunoSEQ multiplex PCR; in TCRdb, only in-frame clones are kept and a portion is missing. V, J and clone size were drawn from that table, and D and trimming were deduced from the DNA. The repertoire holds over 350,000 clones, with 85% to 90% as singletons. In germline, CDR1 is WSHSY, CDR2 SAAADI. The CDR3 spans 14 residues. Trimming removed 8 bases from V and 1 base from J; junction bases left unmatched: 5. Participants came from about two dozen US areas, aged about 18 to 95 years.

The chain employs TRBV10-2 and TRBJ2-3; 8 bases map to TRBD1. This clonotype originated in a woman under 40 with acute COVID-19. Sample: PBMCs or T cells enriched from blood (not recorded which). The CDR3 protein is CASLAGGGTDTQYF. For the CDR3, the DNA is TGCGCCAGCCTCGCAGGGGGCGGCACAGATACGCAGTATTTT.